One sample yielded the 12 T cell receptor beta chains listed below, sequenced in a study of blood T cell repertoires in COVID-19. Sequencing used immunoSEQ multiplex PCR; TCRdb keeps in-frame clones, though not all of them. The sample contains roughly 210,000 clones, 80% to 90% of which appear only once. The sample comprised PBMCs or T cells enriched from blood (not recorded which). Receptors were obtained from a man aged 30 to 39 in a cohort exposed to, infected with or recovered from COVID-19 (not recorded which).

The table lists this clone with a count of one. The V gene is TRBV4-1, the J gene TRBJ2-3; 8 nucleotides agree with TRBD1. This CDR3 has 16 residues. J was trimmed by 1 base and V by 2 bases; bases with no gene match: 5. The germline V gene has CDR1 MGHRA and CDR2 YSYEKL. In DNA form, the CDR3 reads TGCGCCAGCAGCCAACCCGACAGGGGAGGCACAGATACGCAGTATTTT. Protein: CASSQPDRGGTDTQYF.

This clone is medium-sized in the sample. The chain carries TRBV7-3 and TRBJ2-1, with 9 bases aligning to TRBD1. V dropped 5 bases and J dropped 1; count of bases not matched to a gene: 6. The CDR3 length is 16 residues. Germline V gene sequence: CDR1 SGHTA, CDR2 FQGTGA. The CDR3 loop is CASSDRDRASYNEQFF. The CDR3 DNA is TGTGCCAGCAGCGACAGGGACAGGGCTTCCTACAATGAGCAGTTCTTC. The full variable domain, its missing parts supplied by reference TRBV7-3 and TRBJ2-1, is GAGVSQTPSNKVTEKGKYVELRCDPISGHTALYWYRQSLGQGPEFLIYFQGTGAADDSGLPNDRFFAVRPEGSVSTLKIQRTERGDSAVYLCASSDRDRASYNEQFFGPGTRLTVL.

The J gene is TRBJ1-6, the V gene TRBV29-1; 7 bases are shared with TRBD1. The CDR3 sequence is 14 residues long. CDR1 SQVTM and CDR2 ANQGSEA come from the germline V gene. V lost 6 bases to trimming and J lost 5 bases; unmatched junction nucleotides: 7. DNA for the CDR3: TGCAGCGTAGCGACAGGGAGCGATAATTCACCCCTCCACTTT. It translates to CSVATGSDNSPLHF.

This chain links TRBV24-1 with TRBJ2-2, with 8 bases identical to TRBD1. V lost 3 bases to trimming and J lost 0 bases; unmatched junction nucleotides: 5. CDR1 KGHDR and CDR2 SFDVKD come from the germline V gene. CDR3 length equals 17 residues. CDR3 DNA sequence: TGTGCCACCAGTGATCCAGGGGGCGGCGCGAACACCGGGGAGCTGTTTTTT. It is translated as CATSDPGGGANTGELFF.

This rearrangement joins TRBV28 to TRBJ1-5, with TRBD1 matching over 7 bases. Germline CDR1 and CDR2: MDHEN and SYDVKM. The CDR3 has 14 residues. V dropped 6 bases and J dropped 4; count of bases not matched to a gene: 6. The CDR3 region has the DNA TGTGCCAGCAGCCAAGGGGGCCTAAATCAGCCCCAGCATTTT. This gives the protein CASSQGGLNQPQHF. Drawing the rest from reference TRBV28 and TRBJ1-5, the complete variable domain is DVKVTQSSRYLVKRTGEKVFLECVQDMDHENMFWYRQDPGLGLRLIYFSYDVKMKEKGDIPEGYSVSREKKERFSLILESASTNQTSMYLCASSQGGLNQPQHFGDGTRLSIL.

DNA of the CDR3: TGTGCCAGCAGTGGTATCACAGGGGGCTCTTCCTACAATGAGCAGTTCTTC. Its protein product is CASSGITGGSSYNEQFF. The chain has TRBV6-1 and TRBJ2-1; TRBD1 matches 9 bases. The CDR3 contains 17 residues. The germline V gene encodes CDR1 MNHNS and CDR2 SASEGT. V lost 4 bases, J lost 1 base, and 8 bases stayed unmatched.

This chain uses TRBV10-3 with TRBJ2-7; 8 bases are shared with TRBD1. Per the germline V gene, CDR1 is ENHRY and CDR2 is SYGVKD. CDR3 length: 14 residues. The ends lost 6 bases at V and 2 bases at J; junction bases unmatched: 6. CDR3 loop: CAIREDRDPYEQYF. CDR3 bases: TGTGCCATCAGAGAGGACAGGGACCCCTACGAGCAGTACTTC.

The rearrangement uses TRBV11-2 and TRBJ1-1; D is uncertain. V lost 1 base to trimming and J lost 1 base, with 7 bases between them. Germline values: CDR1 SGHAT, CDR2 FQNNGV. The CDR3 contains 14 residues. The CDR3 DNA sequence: TGTGCCAGCAGCTTAGCGGGGAAGAACACTGAAGCTTTCTTT. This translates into CASSLAGKNTEAFF. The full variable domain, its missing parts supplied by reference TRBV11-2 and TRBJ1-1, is EAGVAQSPRYKIIEKRQSVAFWCNPISGHATLYWYQQILGQGPKLLIQFQNNGVVDDSQLPKDRFSAERLKGVDSTLKIQPAKLEDSAVYLCASSLAGKNTEAFFGQGTRLTVV.

CDR3 sequence (DNA): TGTGCCAGCAGTTTGAGCTCCCGCCGGGACAGAAATTCACCCCTCCACTTT. This codes for CASSLSSRRDRNSPLHF. The chain has TRBV28 and TRBJ1-6; TRBD1 aligns across 7 bases. V lost 3 bases, J lost 7 bases, and 12 bases stayed unmatched. The CDR3 is 17 amino acids. Germline V lookup: CDR1 MDHEN, CDR2 SYDVKM.

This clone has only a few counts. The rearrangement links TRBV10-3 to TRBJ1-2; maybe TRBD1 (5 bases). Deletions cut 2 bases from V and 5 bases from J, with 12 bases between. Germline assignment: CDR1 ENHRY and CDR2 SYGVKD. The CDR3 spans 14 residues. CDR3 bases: TGTGCCATCAGTGAGCAGGGAAACGGGTATGGCTACACCTTC. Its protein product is CAISEQGNGYGYTF.

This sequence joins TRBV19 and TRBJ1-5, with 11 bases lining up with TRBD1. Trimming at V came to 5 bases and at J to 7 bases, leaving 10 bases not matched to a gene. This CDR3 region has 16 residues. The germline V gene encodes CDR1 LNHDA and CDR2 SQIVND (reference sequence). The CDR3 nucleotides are TGTGCCAGTAGTGTACCGGGACAGGGGGGAATACAGCCCCAGCATTTT. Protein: CASSVPGQGGIQPQHF.

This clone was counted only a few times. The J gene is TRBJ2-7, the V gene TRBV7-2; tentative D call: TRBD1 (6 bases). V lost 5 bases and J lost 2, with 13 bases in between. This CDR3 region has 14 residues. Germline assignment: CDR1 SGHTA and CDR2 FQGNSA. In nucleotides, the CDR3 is TGTGCCAGCAGCGTCGCACAGGGACCCTACGAGCAGTACTTC. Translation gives CASSVAQGPYEQYF.